The next 27 T cell receptor beta chains were all read from a single sample in a study of neoadjuvant anti-PD-1 for oral cavity cancer. Data came from immunoSEQ multiplex PCR; TCRdb stores just in-frame clones and leaves some out. The sample includes over 80,000 clones, roughly four fifths of them seen just once. This material consisted of PBMCs, taken before nivolumab (anti-PD-1) treatment. These receptors all come from a person aged 35-80 years with oral cavity squamous cell carcinoma.

The sample holds one count of this clone. The rearrangement links TRBV2 to TRBJ1-5, with D possibly TRBD1 on 5 matching bases. The V gene's germline CDR1 is SNHLY and CDR2 FYNNEI. This CDR3 contains 15 residues. The ends were cut back, 2 bases at V and 4 bases at J, with 12 bases in the middle. The CDR3 sequence is CASSENLGGNQPQHF. For the CDR3, the DNA is TGTGCCAGCAGTGAAAACCTTGGGGGGAATCAGCCCCAGCATTTT.

The chain links TRBV9 to TRBJ2-3, with D possibly TRBD2 on 6 matching bases. The CDR3 consists of 16 residues. V was clipped by 4 bases and J by 2 bases, with 17 bases between them. Germline values: CDR1 SGDLS, CDR2 YYNGEE. The CDR3 nucleotides are TGTGCCAGCAGCCCCCGGGGGTTGTCGGACACAGATACGCAGTATTTT. Its protein is CASSPRGLSDTDTQYF.

In this sample, this clone turned up a few times. This chain links TRBV6-5 with TRBJ1-5; 8 positions agree with TRBD1. Germline V gene data show CDR1 as MNHEY and CDR2 as SVGAGI. The junction had 4 bases not matched to a gene; V was cut back by 4 bases and J by 2 bases. The CDR3 contains 15 residues. In nucleotides, the CDR3 is TGTGCCAGCAGTTTTGGACAGGGAGGCAATCAGCCCCAGCATTTT. It yields the protein CASSFGQGGNQPQHF.

This clone was seen only once. In DNA form, the CDR3 reads TGCGCCAGCAGCCTGGGGGCAGGGGGACCCTACGAGCAGTACTTC. This sequence encodes CASSLGAGGPYEQYF. The chain combines TRBV5-1 with TRBJ2-7; the match to TRBD1 covers 7 bases. The CDR3 extends over 15 amino acids. Germline CDR1 and CDR2: SGHRS and YFSETQ. V lost 4 bases and J lost 2; bases outside the gene matches: 9.

V is TRBV7-8 and J is TRBJ2-7; D possibly corresponds to TRBD1 (6 bases). The CDR3 extends over 12 amino acids. Germline lookup yields CDR1 SGHVS and CDR2 FQNEAQ. V was trimmed by 3 bases and J by 7 bases, leaving 10 bases between them. The CDR3 here is CASSFGQREQYF. Written as DNA, the CDR3 is TGTGCCAGCAGCTTTGGACAGCGGGAGCAGTACTTC.

The chain employs TRBV6-1 and TRBJ2-1, with D perhaps TRBD2 (5 bases). The length of the CDR3 is 11 residues. Trimming removed 5 bases at V and 8 bases at J, with 7 bases between. Germline CDR1 is MNHNS and CDR2 is SASEGT. The CDR3 here is CASSLAHEQFF. The CDR3 DNA follows: TGTGCCAGCAGTCTAGCCCATGAGCAGTTCTTC.

Concerning this clone: This specimen includes other DNA sequences encoding the same CDR3. The chain uses TRBV19 and TRBJ2-3; TRBD1 matches at 8 bases. CDR3 length: 16 residues. After removal of 0 bases from V and 0 bases from J, the junction contained 2 bases not matched to a gene. CDR1 and CDR2 (germline): LNHDA, SQIVND (reference sequence). CDR3 in amino acids: CASSIDGTGSTDTQYF. Here the CDR3 DNA reads TGTGCCAGTAGTATAGATGGGACAGGTAGCACAGATACGCAGTATTTT.

The chain combines TRBV4-1 with TRBJ1-5; a weak D match, TRBD1 (5 bases). The CDR3 consists of 14 residues. The ends were cut back, 3 bases at V and 9 bases at J, with 15 bases in the middle. CDR1 and CDR2 from the germline V gene are MGHRA and YSYEKL. The CDR3 reads CASSQTQDPGPQHF. Here the CDR3 DNA reads TGCGCCAGCAGCCAGACACAGGATCCGGGGCCCCAGCATTTT.

This chain uses TRBV4-2 with TRBJ2-7, with 8 bases matching TRBD2. The CDR3 length is 20 residues. Trimming removed 0 bases from V and 1 base from J; junction bases left unmatched: 17. CDR1 and CDR2 from the germline V gene are LGHNA and YNFKEQ. CDR3 region: CASSQDNVYFGAGGSYEQYF. The CDR3 region has the DNA TGTGCCAGCAGCCAAGATAATGTATATTTTGGGGCGGGGGGATCCTACGAGCAGTACTTC.

V and J are TRBV12-5 and TRBJ1-2; no firm D call. Germline V gene sequence: CDR1 LGHNT, CDR2 FRNRAP. CDR3 length: 12 amino acids. V lost 2 bases and J 2 bases, leaving 3 bases between the germline ends. This CDR3 reads CASGLTNYGYTF. The CDR3 DNA reads as TGTGCTAGTGGTTTGACGAACTATGGCTACACCTTC.

V usage is TRBV27 and J usage is TRBJ2-7, with D perhaps TRBD1 (5 bases). V lost 1 base and J lost 0, with 10 bases in between. In germline, CDR1 is MNHEY, CDR2 SMNVEV (reference sequence). This CDR3 spans 15 amino acids. Here the CDR3 reads CASSLLRTSSYEQYF. The CDR3 DNA is TGTGCCAGCAGTTTATTGCGGACAAGCTCCTACGAGCAGTACTTC.

The rearrangement uses TRBV19 and TRBJ1-2; D remains ambiguous. The CDR3 has 13 amino acids. The germline gives CDR1 LNHDA, CDR2 SQIVND (reference sequence). Trimming left V 0 bases short and J 1 base short, with 3 bases between. CDR3 sequence reads: CASSIDSNYGYTF. For the CDR3, the DNA is TGTGCCAGTAGTATAGACAGTAACTATGGCTACACCTTC. The full variable domain, with the rest looked up from reference TRBV19 and TRBJ1-2, is DGGITQSPKYLFRKEGQNVTLSCEQNLNHDAMYWYRQDPGQGLRLIYYSQIVNDFQKGDIAEGYSVSREKKESFPLTVTSAQKNPTAFYLCASSIDSNYGYTFGSGTRLTVV.

The V gene is TRBV6-5, the J gene TRBJ2-7, with D hard to call. With 4 bases removed from V and 3 bases from J, the gap between germline ends came to 4 bases. The CDR3 covers 11 residues. Germline lookup yields CDR1 MNHEY and CDR2 SVGAGI. Here the CDR3 DNA reads TGTGCCAGCAGTTGGAACTACGAGCAGTACTTC. It is translated as CASSWNYEQYF.

This clone was detected only a few times. The V and J genes are TRBV19 and TRBJ1-5; the match to TRBD1 covers 7 bases. V lost 8 bases and J lost 0; bases outside the gene matches: 10. Germline CDR1 and CDR2: LNHDA and SQIVND (reference sequence). The CDR3 extends over 16 amino acids. CDR3 in DNA: TGTGCCAGTGACAGGGCTCCCGCAGGTAGCAATCAGCCCCAGCATTTT. The encoded protein is CASDRAPAGSNQPQHF.

The CDR3 region has the DNA TGTGCCAGTAGTATGGGGTCTGGAGGCAACTATGGCTACACCTTC. This codes for CASSMGSGGNYGYTF. The chain recombines TRBV19 with TRBJ1-2; D is unclear. V was trimmed by 3 bases and J by 2 bases, leaving 13 bases between them. Germline-derived CDR1 and CDR2 are LNHDA and SQIVND (reference sequence). The CDR3 has 15 residues.

The chain recombines TRBV5-4 with TRBJ1-1; 11 positions match TRBD1. Trimming cost V 5 bases and J 0 bases; bases outside gene matches: 6. This CDR3 spans 16 amino acids. The germline V gene encodes CDR1 SGHNT and CDR2 YYREEE (reference sequence). The CDR3 nucleotides read TGTGCCAGCAGATCAGGACAGGGGGCGGTGAACACTGAAGCTTTCTTT. Residues: CASRSGQGAVNTEAFF.

This clone was seen a few times. CDR3 loop: CASSQAGTHYNEQFF. Here the CDR3 DNA reads TGCGCCAGCAGCCAAGCCGGGACTCATTACAATGAGCAGTTCTTC. The chain carries TRBV4-1 and TRBJ2-1; D possibly corresponds to TRBD2 (6 bases). With 1 base removed from V and 4 bases from J, the gap between germline ends came to 11 bases. Germline assignment: CDR1 MGHRA and CDR2 YSYEKL. The CDR3 contains 15 residues.

This clone turned up a few times. J is TRBJ1-1 and V is TRBV28, with a tentative D call TRBD1 (6 bases). Trimming took off 3 bases at V and 6 bases at J, with 11 bases between the two ends. Germline V lookup: CDR1 MDHEN, CDR2 SYDVKM. The CDR3 is 13 amino acids. CDR3 DNA sequence: TGTGCCAGCAGTTTGGGGGGGCGGGCTGAAGCTTTCTTT. Its translation is CASSLGGRAEAFF. The complete variable domain, with remaining parts taken from reference TRBV28 and TRBJ1-1, reads DVKVTQSSRYLVKRTGEKVFLECVQDMDHENMFWYRQDPGLGLRLIYFSYDVKMKEKGDIPEGYSVSREKKERFSLILESASTNQTSMYLCASSLGGRAEAFFGQGTRLTVV.

By proportion, this clone is medium-sized (0.01 to 0.1%). The chain carries TRBV7-2 and TRBJ2-3; D unclear. The CDR3 has 15 amino acids. The V end lost 3 bases, the J end lost 0 bases, and 10 bases lay between the germline ends. Germline lookup yields CDR1 SGHTA and CDR2 FQGNSA. The CDR3 DNA reads TGTGCCAGCAGCTTTGTATCAACAAGCACAGATACGCAGTATTTT. Protein sequence: CASSFVSTSTDTQYF. Full variable domain (missing parts from reference TRBV7-2 and TRBJ2-3): GAGVSQSPSNKVTEKGKDVELRCDPISGHTALYWYRQSLGQGLEFLIYFQGNSAPDKSGLPSDRFSAERTGGSVSTLTIQRTQQEDSAVYLCASSFVSTSTDTQYFGPGTRLTVL.

This clone is a singleton in its sample. V and J are TRBV27 and TRBJ2-7; D is possibly TRBD2 (6 bases). The V gene's germline CDR1 is MNHEY and CDR2 SMNVEV (reference sequence). V was trimmed by 0 bases and J by 3 bases, leaving 12 bases between them. CDR3 length equals 15 residues. CDR3 sequence: CASSLSFWEDYEQYF. CDR3 nucleotide sequence: TGTGCCAGCAGTTTATCGTTTTGGGAGGACTACGAGCAGTACTTC.

This clone is classed as medium-sized. The rearrangement uses TRBV10-3 and TRBJ1-1; D gene uncertain. V gave up 3 bases and J gave up 8 bases, with 13 bases separating them. Per the germline V gene, CDR1 is ENHRY and CDR2 is SYGVKD. The CDR3 spans 13 residues. The CDR3 DNA sequence: TGTGCCATCAGTGACGGGTCCCGCTTGGAAGCTTTCTTT. It yields the protein CAISDGSRLEAFF.

CDR3 coding DNA: TGTGCCAGCAGCTCGGAGATTAACGACAGGGACGGCTACACCTTC. Amino acid sequence: CASSSEINDRDGYTF. The chain employs TRBV7-6 and TRBJ1-2; 7 bases match TRBD1. J gave up 8 bases and V 4 bases, and 13 bases lay outside the gene matches. The CDR3 length is 15 residues. From germline, CDR1 is SGHVS and CDR2 FNYEAQ.

The rearrangement uses TRBV9 and TRBJ2-1, with 9 bases identical to TRBD2. Germline V gene lookup returns CDR1 SGDLS and CDR2 YYNGEE. The CDR3 contains 15 residues. Germline trimming cut 0 bases from V and 4 bases from J; bases unmatched to any gene: 2. This CDR3 is CASSVEAGGYNEQFF. Here the CDR3 DNA reads TGTGCCAGCAGCGTAGAAGCGGGAGGATACAATGAGCAGTTCTTC.

This sequence joins TRBV27 and TRBJ1-1, with unresolved D. The CDR3 sequence is 13 residues long. Germline V gene lookup returns CDR1 MNHEY and CDR2 SMNVEV (reference sequence). Between the trimmed V and J ends, which lost 0 bases and 4 bases, there was a span of 6 bases. The CDR3 sequence: CASSLSLTTEAFF. CDR3 DNA sequence: TGTGCCAGCAGTTTATCGTTGACCACTGAAGCTTTCTTT.

The J gene is TRBJ1-1, the V gene TRBV29-1; no definite D call. The CDR3 totals 12 residues. Germline V gives CDR1 SQVTM, CDR2 ANQGSEA. Trimming took off 3 bases at V and 5 bases at J, with 10 bases between the two ends. The CDR3 region has the DNA TGCAGCGTTGAGTCCACGGGGACTGAAGCTTTCTTT. The encoded protein is CSVESTGTEAFF.

This chain connects TRBV7-9 to TRBJ2-7; 8 positions agree with TRBD2. This CDR3 has 14 residues. Germline assignment: CDR1 SEHNR and CDR2 FQNEAQ (reference sequence). The V and J ends lost 4 bases and 5 bases, in that order; junction bases with no gene match: 7. The CDR3 coding sequence is TGTGCCAGCAGCTCAAATAGCGGGATTAACGAGCAGTACTTC. It translates to CASSSNSGINEQYF.

This clone has just a few counts. V usage is TRBV19 and J usage is TRBJ1-2, with 9 bases identical to TRBD1. From germline, CDR1 is LNHDA and CDR2 SQIVND (reference sequence). The CDR3 extends over 15 amino acids. J was trimmed by 2 bases and V by 7 bases; bases with no gene match: 8. CDR3 protein: CASNRKGQGNYGYTF. DNA of the CDR3: TGTGCCAGTAACCGTAAGGGACAGGGAAACTATGGCTACACCTTC.